The clone carrying this T cell receptor (beta chain) has a handful of counts. What it binds is not known. The junction and the germline gene differ at one end; a read error may be behind it. From germline, CDR1 is SQVTM and CDR2 ANQGSEA. This CDR3 contains 12 residues. The sample is drawn from a study of cytomegalovirus exposure and HLA in healthy donors. Study context: From roughly 180 million T cells, an earlier analysis saw roughly 120 million unique TCR beta sequences. Regarding the study as a whole: Donors were assumed by presence/absence analyses to have roughly uniform sequencing depth.

The PCR had 60 Vbeta and 13 Jbeta primers. Sequencing was performed with immunoSEQ multiplex PCR; in TCRdb, only in-frame clones are kept and a portion is missing. Here the sample spans approximately 170,000 clones, roughly four fifths being singletons. The J gene is TRBJ1-4, the V gene TRBV29-1; D perhaps matches TRBD1 (5 bases). The specimen was PBMCs. The clonotype was recovered from a man aged 35 to 55 in good health and CMV-seronegative. Written as DNA, the CDR3 is TGCAGCGTTGAAGTGGTAGGGGAAAGCCTTATATTT. It translates to CSVEVVGESLIF.